These T cell receptor beta chains were read from a single sample in a study of blood T cell repertoires in COVID-19. The protocol was immunoSEQ multiplex PCR, while the TCRdb copy is restricted to in-frame clones and leaves out a portion. Here the sample spans roughly 60,000 clones, approximately 82% being singletons. Material for sequencing was peripheral blood. These receptors were collected from a man aged 60 to 75 with acute or convalescent COVID-19. CDR3s include the opening cysteine and the closing phenylalanine or tryptophan. The D gene is left open where the match is weak. Size values are once, few and many counts, or a class for expanded clones, and some rows have none.

clone size: -
D gene: -
J gene: TRBJ1-6
V gene: TRBV6-6
CDR3 protein: CASRRDDSPLHF
CDR3 DNA: TGTGCCAGCAGAAGAGATGATTCACCCCTCCACTTT

clone size: -
D gene: TRBD1
J gene: TRBJ1-2
V gene: TRBV12-3/TRBV12-4
CDR3 protein: CASSSTGAVGYTF
CDR3 DNA: TGTGCCAGCAGTTCCACAGGGGCGGTAGGCTACACCTTC

clone size: -
D gene: TRBD1
J gene: TRBJ1-1
V gene: TRBV27
CDR3 protein: CASSQNRGHTEAFF
CDR3 DNA: TGTGCCAGCAGTCAGAACAGGGGGCATACTGAAGCTTTCTTT

clone size: -
D gene: TRBD1
J gene: TRBJ2-6
V gene: TRBV7-9
CDR3 protein: CASNQGTGAGANVLTF
CDR3 DNA: TGTGCCAGCAACCAGGGGACAGGGGCTGGGGCCAACGTCCTGACTTTC

clone size: few
D gene: TRBD1
J gene: TRBJ1-2
V gene: TRBV2
CDR3 protein: CASRPHSTGPGGYGYTF
CDR3 DNA: TGTGCCAGCAGACCTCACTCGACAGGGCCTGGGGGATATGGCTACACCTTC

clone size: -
D gene: -
J gene: TRBJ2-5
V gene: TRBV2
CDR3 protein: CASSVQKETQYF
CDR3 DNA: TGTGCCAGCAGTGTCCAAAAAGAGACCCAGTACTTC

clone size: -
D gene: TRBD2
J gene: TRBJ2-1
V gene: TRBV27
CDR3 protein: CASSPTSGGWNEQFF
CDR3 DNA: TGTGCCAGCAGTCCGACTAGCGGGGGGTGGAATGAGCAGTTCTTC

clone size: few
D gene: -
J gene: TRBJ1-6
V gene: TRBV19
CDR3 protein: CASSSVLNSPLHF
CDR3 DNA: TGTGCCAGTAGTTCAGTCCTTAATTCACCCCTCCACTTT

clone size: -
D gene: TRBD1
J gene: TRBJ2-7
V gene: TRBV28
CDR3 protein: CASSLFGQGAYEQYF
CDR3 DNA: TGTGCCAGCAGTTTATTCGGCCAGGGGGCCTACGAGCAGTACTTC

clone size: -
D gene: TRBD1
J gene: TRBJ1-2
V gene: TRBV27
CDR3 protein: CASTPGTGVGGYTF
CDR3 DNA: TGTGCCAGCACTCCCGGGACAGGGGTCGGTGGCTACACCTTC

clone size: -
D gene: TRBD1
J gene: TRBJ1-4
V gene: TRBV5-1
CDR3 protein: CASAGQGNEKLFF
CDR3 DNA: TGCGCCAGCGCGGGACAGGGGAATGAAAAACTGTTTTTT

clone size: -
D gene: TRBD1
J gene: TRBJ2-2
V gene: TRBV30
CDR3 protein: CACRTGFSTGELFF
CDR3 DNA: TGTGCCTGCAGGACAGGGTTCTCCACCGGGGAGCTGTTTTTT

clone size: -
D gene: -
J gene: TRBJ2-7
V gene: TRBV2
CDR3 protein: CASTVYYEQYF
CDR3 DNA: TGTGCCAGCACCGTCTACTACGAGCAGTACTTC

clone size: -
D gene: -
J gene: TRBJ2-1
V gene: TRBV9
CDR3 protein: CASSVEAGGPAYNEQFF
CDR3 DNA: TGTGCCAGCAGCGTAGAGGCGGGCGGTCCAGCCTACAATGAGCAGTTCTTC

clone size: -
D gene: -
J gene: TRBJ1-1
V gene: TRBV5-1
CDR3 protein: CASSFGGGQIYGSTEAFF
CDR3 DNA: TGCGCCAGCAGCTTTGGCGGAGGACAGATTTATGGGTCCACTGAAGCTTTCTTT

clone size: few
D gene: TRBD1
J gene: TRBJ2-5
V gene: TRBV7-6
CDR3 protein: CASSLKQGAFEETQYF
CDR3 DNA: TGTGCCAGCAGCTTGAAACAGGGGGCTTTTGAGGAGACCCAGTACTTC

clone size: -
D gene: -
J gene: TRBJ1-5
V gene: TRBV19
CDR3 protein: CASSRYSIAGTTSNQPQHF
CDR3 DNA: TGTGCCAGTAGTAGGTATTCAATTGCTGGCACTACAAGCAATCAGCCCCAGCATTTT

clone size: -
D gene: TRBD1
J gene: TRBJ1-4
V gene: TRBV9
CDR3 protein: CASSGQGTEKLFF
CDR3 DNA: TGTGCCAGCAGCGGACAGGGGACTGAAAAACTGTTTTTT

clone size: -
D gene: -
J gene: TRBJ2-3
V gene: TRBV19
CDR3 protein: CASSIEREATDTQYF
CDR3 DNA: TGTGCCAGTAGTATAGAGAGGGAAGCCACAGATACGCAGTATTTT

clone size: -
D gene: TRBD1
J gene: TRBJ2-7
V gene: TRBV29-1
CDR3 protein: CSVGPSTGQGEEQYF
CDR3 DNA: TGCAGCGTTGGTCCGTCGACGGGACAGGGAGAAGAGCAGTACTTC

clone size: few
D gene: -
J gene: TRBJ2-2
V gene: TRBV19
CDR3 protein: CASSIRGGWDSNTGELFF
CDR3 DNA: TGTGCCAGTAGTATTAGGGGAGGATGGGACTCTAACACCGGGGAGCTGTTTTTT

clone size: -
D gene: -
J gene: TRBJ2-7
V gene: TRBV6-5
CDR3 protein: CASSYRQGPYEQYF
CDR3 DNA: TGTGCCAGCAGTTACCGGCAGGGTCCCTACGAGCAGTACTTC

clone size: -
D gene: TRBD1
J gene: TRBJ1-1
V gene: TRBV5-5
CDR3 protein: CASSRDRATEAFF
CDR3 DNA: TGTGCCAGCAGCCGTGACAGGGCCACTGAAGCTTTCTTT

clone size: -
D gene: -
J gene: TRBJ2-1
V gene: TRBV2
CDR3 protein: CAAGAHGNEQFF
CDR3 DNA: TGTGCCGCTGGGGCCCATGGCAATGAGCAGTTCTTC

clone size: -
D gene: -
J gene: TRBJ1-1
V gene: TRBV11-1
CDR3 protein: CASSLRQNTEAFF
CDR3 DNA: TGTGCCAGCAGCCTTCGACAGAACACTGAAGCTTTCTTT

clone size: once
D gene: -
J gene: TRBJ2-2
V gene: TRBV2
CDR3 protein: CASRDTTGELFF
CDR3 DNA: TGTGCCAGCAGAGACACCACCGGGGAGCTGTTTTTT

clone size: -
D gene: -
J gene: TRBJ1-1
V gene: TRBV28
CDR3 protein: CASSLRTEEAFF
CDR3 DNA: TGTGCCAGCAGCCTGAGGACAGAAGAAGCTTTCTTT

clone size: -
D gene: -
J gene: TRBJ1-1
V gene: TRBV6-5
CDR3 protein: CASSFSGAGTEAFF
CDR3 DNA: TGTGCCAGCAGTTTCTCGGGGGCCGGAACTGAAGCTTTCTTT

clone size: -
D gene: -
J gene: TRBJ1-1
V gene: TRBV21-1
CDR3 protein: CASSKVLRANTEAFF
CDR3 DNA: TGTGCCAGCAGCAAAGTCTTGAGGGCGAACACTGAAGCTTTCTTT

clone size: -
D gene: -
J gene: TRBJ1-1
V gene: TRBV28
CDR3 protein: CASSLLGEGSNTEAFF
CDR3 DNA: TGTGCCAGCAGTTTATTAGGGGAGGGATCGAACACTGAAGCTTTCTTT

clone size: -
D gene: -
J gene: TRBJ1-5
V gene: TRBV19
CDR3 protein: CASSILGEVYSNQPQHF
CDR3 DNA: TGTGCCAGTAGTATACTGGGAGAGGTTTATAGCAATCAGCCCCAGCATTTT

clone size: -
D gene: -
J gene: TRBJ2-7
V gene: TRBV14
CDR3 protein: CASSHTYEQYF
CDR3 DNA: TGTGCCAGCAGCCACACCTACGAGCAGTACTTC

clone size: -
D gene: -
J gene: TRBJ1-5
V gene: TRBV5-5
CDR3 protein: CASSLVGIGDQPQHF
CDR3 DNA: TGTGCCAGCAGCTTGGTTGGGATAGGGGATCAGCCCCAGCATTTT

clone size: -
D gene: TRBD1
J gene: TRBJ1-5
V gene: TRBV19
CDR3 protein: CASSPRTGGYQPQHF
CDR3 DNA: TGTGCCAGTAGCCCGAGGACAGGGGGCTATCAGCCCCAGCATTTT

clone size: -
D gene: TRBD2
J gene: TRBJ2-1
V gene: TRBV7-6
CDR3 protein: CASSSRGGPAYNEQFF
CDR3 DNA: TGTGCCAGCAGCTCCCGCGGGGGGCCCGCTTACAATGAGCAGTTCTTC

clone size: -
D gene: -
J gene: TRBJ1-1
V gene: TRBV5-1
CDR3 protein: CASSPGAEAFF
CDR3 DNA: TGCGCCAGCAGCCCGGGGGCTGAAGCTTTCTTT

clone size: -
D gene: -
J gene: TRBJ1-6
V gene: TRBV6-1
CDR3 protein: CASSEFPGGNSPLHF
CDR3 DNA: TGTGCCAGCAGTGAATTTCCCGGAGGGAATTCACCCCTCCACTTT

clone size: -
D gene: -
J gene: TRBJ1-5
V gene: TRBV19
CDR3 protein: CASSIQGPKAQHF
CDR3 DNA: TGTGCCAGTAGTATCCAGGGGCCCAAGGCCCAGCATTTT

clone size: -
D gene: TRBD2
J gene: TRBJ2-7
V gene: TRBV13
CDR3 protein: CASSPRTSGSYEQYF
CDR3 DNA: TGTGCCAGCAGCCCGCGGACTAGCGGGTCCTACGAGCAGTACTTC

clone size: few
D gene: TRBD2
J gene: TRBJ2-1
V gene: TRBV5-1
CDR3 protein: CASSFSASGSSYNEQFF
CDR3 DNA: TGCGCCAGCAGCTTTTCAGCTAGCGGTAGCTCCTACAATGAGCAGTTCTTC

clone size: -
D gene: TRBD2
J gene: TRBJ2-3
V gene: TRBV7-2
CDR3 protein: CASSLEGTSEDTQYF
CDR3 DNA: TGTGCCAGCAGCTTAGAGGGGACTAGCGAAGATACGCAGTATTTT

clone size: -
D gene: TRBD2
J gene: TRBJ2-7
V gene: TRBV6-5
CDR3 protein: CASRTSGSYEQYF
CDR3 DNA: TGTGCCAGCAGGACTAGCGGATCATACGAGCAGTACTTC

clone size: -
D gene: -
J gene: TRBJ1-1
V gene: TRBV18
CDR3 protein: CASSTVGDTEAFF
CDR3 DNA: TGTGCCAGCTCCACAGTTGGTGACACTGAAGCTTTCTTT

clone size: -
D gene: -
J gene: TRBJ1-1
V gene: TRBV4-1
CDR3 protein: CASSSLPGERTEAFF
CDR3 DNA: TGCGCCAGCAGCTCTCTGCCGGGGGAAAGGACTGAAGCTTTCTTT

clone size: -
D gene: TRBD1
J gene: TRBJ2-6
V gene: TRBV4-1
CDR3 protein: CASSQFAWGGTGRSGANVLTF
CDR3 DNA: TGCGCCAGCAGCCAATTCGCCTGGGGGGGGACAGGGAGATCTGGGGCCAACGTCCTGACTTTC

clone size: once
D gene: -
J gene: TRBJ2-1
V gene: TRBV9
CDR3 protein: CASSGSNNEQFF
CDR3 DNA: TGTGCCAGCAGCGGGAGCAACAATGAGCAGTTCTTC

clone size: -
D gene: -
J gene: TRBJ2-5
V gene: TRBV15
CDR3 protein: CASTRLDGSQETQYF
CDR3 DNA: TGTGCCAGCACGAGGCTGGACGGGAGCCAAGAGACCCAGTACTTC